The clone carrying this TCR beta chain has more than one count but fewer than ten. What it recognizes is unknown. This sample stems from a study of identical twins. Regarding the study as a whole: The presence of invariant MAIT and iNKT cells could partly confound analyses of zero-insertion sequences.

TCRdb reanalysed the 5' RACE reads using MiXCR and keeps one entry per CDR3 protein. The data show around 370,000 distinct CDR3 sequences, approximately 10% seen once. V lost 6 bases and J 8 bases, leaving 12 bases between the germline ends. This CDR3 region has 12 residues. Per the germline V gene, CDR1 is MNHNS and CDR2 is SASEGT. The origin of this receptor is a woman aged 45 to 65 in good health. V gene TRBV6-1 combines with J gene TRBJ2-3; D is undetermined. Sequenced: naive T cells sorted from blood. The CDR3 reads CASSAAGSTQYF. CDR3 DNA: TGTGCCAGCAGCGCGGCAGGTAGTACGCAGTATTTT.